This T cell receptor (beta chain) appears in the sequencing data of a study of blood T cell repertoires in COVID-19. Study summary: Some COVID-19 samples were acute and others convalescent; all came from the United States, Italy and Spain. Sample material is recorded as cDNA or gDNA derived from T cells, B-cell-depleted T cells, or PBMCs.

The CDR3 consists of 17 residues. Germline V gene sequence: CDR1 SGDLS, CDR2 YYNGEE. V was clipped by 2 bases and J by 0 bases, with 15 bases between them. Sequencing used immunoSEQ multiplex PCR; TCRdb keeps in-frame clones, though not all of them. The sample consists of approximately 300,000 clones, around 81% of them appearing once. This clone came up a few times. The sample taken for sequencing was peripheral blood. This rearrangement joins TRBV9 to TRBJ1-3; TRBD1 is a possible D gene (6 bases). The TCR sequence derives from an older person with COVID-19, enrolled during active disease. This chain's CDR3 is CASSVGAGANSGNTIYF. The CDR3 DNA sequence: TGTGCCAGCAGCGTGGGGGCAGGGGCTAACTCTGGAAACACCATATATTTT.